The clone carrying this T cell receptor beta chain has a single count. The antigen is undetermined. This sample stems from a study of T cell responses to AZD1222 COVID-19 vaccine. Study conclusions and caveats: Repertoires were sampled only after the peak T cell response.

Assay: immunoSEQ multiplex PCR; the TCRdb copy retains only in-frame clones and omits some. This table holds around 120,000 clones, more than 85% found once. With V trimmed by 3 bases and J by 8 bases, 6 bases remained unmatched. CDR3 length: 15 amino acids. CDR1 is SGHTA, CDR2 FQGNSA, per germline. The chain employs TRBV7-2 and TRBJ1-4; TRBD1 matches at 10 bases. The sample in question was peripheral blood, obtained 28 days after the second AZD1222 dose. The TCR was taken from an adult who received the AZD1222 COVID-19 vaccine. Here the CDR3 reads CASSFGDRGWEKLFF. CDR3 sequence (DNA): TGTGCCAGCAGCTTTGGGGACAGGGGATGGGAAAAACTGTTTTTT.